The present T cell receptor (beta chain) was sequenced within a study of metastatic and nonmetastatic thyroid tumors. Whole-study context: The comparison covered peripheral blood and tumor or nodule tissue in malignant and benign thyroid patients. Study outcomes and limitations: Relative to benign nodules, malignant thyroid tumors were reportedly characterized by significantly elevated TCR beta diversity in blood and tumor.

Thyroid surgery was preceded by no treatment in any patient. Authors' data handling: The study's classifier, a distant-metastasis tool for papillary thyroid cancer, was built using CDR3 differences across clinicopathological groups. TCRdb reanalyzed the PCR reads via MiXCR. TCRdb's processing, not the authors', yielded these V and J calls. The sample holds under 20,000 clones, 20% to 30% seen once. Germline CDR1 is SGHRS and CDR2 is YFSETQ. This CDR3 is built from 17 residues. V lost 1 base, J lost 4 bases, and 15 bases lay in between. This clone showed up many times. Antigen specificity is unknown. This TCR came from a male donor with papillary thyroid cancer or a benign thyroid nodule (not recorded which). Some clones in this sample may be carry-over from other donors' samples. The sequencing input was blood. The rearrangement links TRBV5-1 to TRBJ2-6; no definite D call. This chain's CDR3 is CASSLLPRSAGANVLTF. In DNA, the CDR3 is TGCGCCAGCAGCTTGTTACCCAGGTCGGCCGGGGCCAACGTCCTGACTTTC.